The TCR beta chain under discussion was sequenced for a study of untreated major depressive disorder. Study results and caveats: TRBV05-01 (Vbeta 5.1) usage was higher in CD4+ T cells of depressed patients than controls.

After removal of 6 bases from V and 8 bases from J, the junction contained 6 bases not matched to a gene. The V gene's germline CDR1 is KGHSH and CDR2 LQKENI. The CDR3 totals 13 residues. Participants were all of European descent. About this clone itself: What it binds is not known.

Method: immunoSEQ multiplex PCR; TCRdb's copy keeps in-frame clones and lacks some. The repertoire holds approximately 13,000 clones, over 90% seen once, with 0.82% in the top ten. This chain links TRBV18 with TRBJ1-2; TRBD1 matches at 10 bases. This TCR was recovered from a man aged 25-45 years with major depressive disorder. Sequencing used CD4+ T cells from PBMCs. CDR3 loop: CASSPGQGGGYTF. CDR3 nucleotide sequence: TGTGCCAGCTCCCCTGGACAGGGGGGAGGCTACACCTTC.